A single sample is the source of the 6 T cell receptor beta chains below, sequenced in a study of shared T cell receptors in the human thymus. Profiling relied on immunoSEQ multiplex PCR, and the TCRdb table lists in-frame clones only, not all of them. The repertoire holds hundreds of thousands of clones, with 80% to 90% as singletons. These sequences were also reported in another study, on human thymus T cells.

Sequencing was performed on thymocytes. These receptors came from a boy less than two years old with a congenital heart defect.

This clone is a singleton in its sample. V gene TRBV10-3 combines with J gene TRBJ2-7; 8 bases fit TRBD2. The CDR3 spans 13 residues. Germline V lookup: CDR1 ENHRY, CDR2 SYGVKD. The V and J ends lost 11 bases and 4 bases, in that order; junction bases with no gene match: 10. The CDR3 coding sequence is TGTGCCGCAAGCGGGAGAGAGGGGTACGAGCAGTACTTC. This gives the protein CAASGREGYEQYF.

The CDR3: CASTGCGGAEAFF. The CDR3 bases are TGTGCCAGTACGGGTTGCGGAGGTGCTGAAGCTTTCTTT. This chain uses TRBV19 with TRBJ1-1; D call uncertain. Between the trimmed V and J ends, which lost 7 bases and 6 bases, there was a span of 15 bases. This CDR3 comprises 13 residues. Per the germline V gene, CDR1 is LNHDA and CDR2 is SQIVND (reference sequence).

This chain links TRBV28 with TRBJ1-5; the match to TRBD1 covers 9 bases. Unmatched junction bases numbered 10, after V lost 3 bases and J lost 1 base. This CDR3 has 18 residues. Germline CDR1 reads MDHEN; CDR2 reads SYDVKM. The CDR3: CASSFRDRDGLSNQPQHF. The CDR3 DNA is TGTGCCAGCAGTTTCCGGGACAGGGATGGACTCAGCAATCAGCCCCAGCATTTT. The full variable domain, in which reference TRBV28 and TRBJ1-5 provide the parts outside the CDR3, is DVKVTQSSRYLVKRTGEKVFLECVQDMDHENMFWYRQDPGLGLRLIYFSYDVKMKEKGDIPEGYSVSREKKERFSLILESASTNQTSMYLCASSFRDRDGLSNQPQHFGDGTRLSIL.

This chain connects TRBV4-3 to TRBJ1-6; tentative D call: TRBD1 (5 bases). V was trimmed by 3 bases and J by 8 bases, leaving 17 bases between them. Germline V gene lookup returns CDR1 LGHNA and CDR2 YSLEER. The CDR3 covers 16 residues. The CDR3 DNA sequence: TGCGCCAGCAGCCACGATACCGGGGGTACGGATTCACCCCTCCACTTT. Protein product: CASSHDTGGTDSPLHF.

V is TRBV6-1 and J is TRBJ1-4, with D maybe TRBD1 (6 bases). Germline V gives CDR1 MNHNS, CDR2 SASEGT. Trimming removed 3 bases at V and 4 bases at J, with 12 bases between. This CDR3 contains 15 residues. The CDR3 DNA follows: TGTGCCAGCAGTGAGTGGGGGGGGCATAATGAAAAACTGTTTTTT. Translating it yields CASSEWGGHNEKLFF.

The V call is TRBV28, the J call TRBJ1-2; a weak D match, TRBD1 (5 bases). This CDR3 is 13 amino acids long. In germline, CDR1 is MDHEN, CDR2 SYDVKM. Trimming pared 3 bases from V and 7 bases from J, leaving 12 bases between. Here the CDR3 DNA reads TGTGCCAGCAGTTTCTTAGGCGGGGCTGGCTACACCTTC. It codes for CASSFLGGAGYTF.